The sequence of this T cell receptor beta chain was determined in a study of T cells in Graves' hyperthyroidism and ophthalmopathy. Turning to the study itself: Peripheral blood was collected at initial diagnosis, before any treatment. Broader study findings: For ophthalmopathy, model prediction preceded onset by a median roughly 6.3 months. The blood repertoire included most of the expanded thyroid clonotypes above 0.001.

This clonotype has at least ten counts. Its antigen is still unknown. The TCR beta CDR3 regions underwent amplification using RNA transcripts as the source. The study used the HTBI primer set for a first-round RT-PCR of the TCR CDR3. TCRdb re-called the multiplex PCR reads with MiXCR, one entry per CDR3 protein. The table includes nearly 600,000 distinct CDR3 sequences, approximately 15% detected once. Exclusion followed for patients with uncontrolled infection, other autoimmune disease, pregnancy or lactation. The CDR3 length is 16 residues. V was pared by 5 bases and J by 8 bases, with 21 bases between. Germline V gives CDR1 SGHVS, CDR2 FQNEAQ.

The rearrangement links TRBV7-8 to TRBJ1-4; TRBD1 might be the D (5 bases). This clonotype originated in a woman aged 18-29 years with Graves' ophthalmopathy. The sequenced sample consisted of blood. CDR3 bases: TGTGCCAGCAGCCCAAGGGACCCGGTTGGGAGAGAAAAACTGTTTTTT. Amino acid sequence: CASSPRDPVGREKLFF.